This T cell receptor beta chain originates from a study of T cell responses to AZD1222 COVID-19 vaccine. Here immunoSEQ multiplex PCR was the method, and the copy in TCRdb shows in-frame clones only, minus some. The table includes over 130,000 clones, 80% to 95% detected once. CDR3 size: 14 residues. The receptor was isolated from an adult who received the AZD1222 COVID-19 vaccine. This material consisted of peripheral blood, taken 28 days after the second AZD1222 dose. The chain has TRBV21-1 and TRBJ1-1. TRBV21-1 is designated a pseudogene. CDR3 nucleotides: TGTGCCAGCAGCCCAGGCGGGAGGAACACTGAAGCTTTCTTT. Translated, it gives CASSPGGRNTEAFF.